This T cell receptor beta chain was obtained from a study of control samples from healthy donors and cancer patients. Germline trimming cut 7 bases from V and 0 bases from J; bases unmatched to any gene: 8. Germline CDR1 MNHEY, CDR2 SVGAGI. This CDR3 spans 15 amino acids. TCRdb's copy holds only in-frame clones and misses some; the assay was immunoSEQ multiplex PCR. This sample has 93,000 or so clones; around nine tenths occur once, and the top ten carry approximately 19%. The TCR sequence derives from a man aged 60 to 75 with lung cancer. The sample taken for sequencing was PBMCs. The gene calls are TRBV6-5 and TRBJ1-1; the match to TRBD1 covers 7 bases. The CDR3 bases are TGTGCCAGCACCAAAACGACAGGGTTGAACACTGAAGCTTTCTTT. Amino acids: CASTKTTGLNTEAFF.